This T cell receptor beta chain was retrieved from a study of shared clonotypes between healthy human individuals. Findings and caveats of the study: Clonotype sharing among donors, it was expected, would be affected by sequencing depth.

The study drew all its donors from Caucasian adults living in Nashville, Tennessee. J gave up 6 bases and V 4 bases, and 7 bases lay outside the gene matches. Germline CDR1 MNHEY, CDR2 SVGAGI. The CDR3 contains 16 residues. Samples underwent the assay at deep level. Data came from immunoSEQ multiplex PCR; TCRdb stores just in-frame clones and leaves some out. The sample carries roughly 500,000 clones, around 79% recorded once. With respect to this clone: Its target is not known.

Sequenced material: PBMCs. J is TRBJ2-1 and V is TRBV6-5; the match to TRBD2 covers 12 bases. The receptor was isolated from a middle-aged woman in good health. Some clones in this sample may be carry-over from other donors' samples. The CDR3 region is CASSSRTSGASNEQFF. CDR3 nucleotide sequence: TGTGCCAGCAGTTCGCGGACTAGCGGGGCCAGCAATGAGCAGTTCTTC.